Each of the 10 T cell receptor beta chains below was sequenced from the same sample in a study of chemoradiotherapy in HPV16-positive cancers. TCRdb's table, derived via immunoSEQ multiplex PCR, lists solely in-frame clones and lacks some. The top ten hold about 7.5% of the sample, which has more than 1,500 clones, about 80% seen once. The material was tumor tissue, obtained from a patient who underwent chemoradiotherapy. The receptors were gathered from a human donor with HPV-associated anogenital cancer.

The V gene is TRBV7-3, the J gene TRBJ2-7; the D is unclear. Germline assignment: CDR1 SGHTA and CDR2 FQGTGA. The CDR3 covers 12 residues. V shed 8 bases and J shed 2 bases, with 10 bases lying between them. In DNA form, the CDR3 reads TGTGCCAGCGGGTCGTCCCCCTACGAGCAGTACTTC. It specifies CASGSSPYEQYF. The variable domain in full, completed from reference TRBV7-3 and TRBJ2-7, reads GAGVSQTPSNKVTEKGKYVELRCDPISGHTALYWYRQSLGQGPEFLIYFQGTGAADDSGLPNDRFFAVRPEGSVSTLKIQRTERGDSAVYLCASGSSPYEQYFGPGTRLTVT.

The CDR3 sequence is CSVDSWEGARDIQYF. CDR3 in DNA: TGCAGCGTTGACTCTTGGGAGGGGGCGAGGGACATTCAGTACTTC. The J gene is TRBJ2-4, the V gene TRBV29-1; possibly TRBD1 or TRBD2 for D (7 bases each). Germline loops: CDR1 SQVTM, CDR2 ANQGSEA. The CDR3 is 15 residues long. The V end was cut by 3 bases, the J end by 8 bases, with 20 bases between. Complete variable domain (other parts from reference TRBV29-1 and TRBJ2-4): SAVISQKPSRDICQRGTSLTIQCQVDSQVTMMFWYRQQPGQSLTLIATANQGSEATYESGFVIDKFPISRPNLTFSTLTVSNMSPEDSSIYLCSVDSWEGARDIQYFGAGTRLSVL.

This chain uses TRBV7-8 with TRBJ1-1, with TRBD1 as a possible D gene (5 bases). The CDR3 is made up of 13 amino acids. V was pared by 3 bases and J by 11 bases, with 16 bases between. The germline V gene encodes CDR1 SGHVS and CDR2 FQNEAQ. DNA for the CDR3: TGTGCCAGCAGCTTTGGGACCGCGACCTCGGCTTTCTTT. This gives the protein CASSFGTATSAFF.

The gene calls are TRBV15 and TRBJ1-6; the D is unclear. The germline V and J ends were trimmed by 0 bases and 5 bases, with 8 bases remaining between them. Germline-derived CDR1 and CDR2 are LNHNV and YYDKDF (reference sequence). This CDR3 spans 15 amino acids. CDR3 nucleotide sequence: TGTGCCACCAGCAGAGAAATGAGTGATAATTCACCCCTCCACTTT. Its translation is CATSREMSDNSPLHF.

The chain employs TRBV28 and TRBJ1-1, with 9 bases lining up with TRBD1. V was pared by 10 bases and J by 5 bases, with 5 bases of the junction left unmatched. Germline-derived CDR1 and CDR2 are MDHEN and SYDVKM. The CDR3 extends over 12 amino acids. CDR3 in DNA: TGTGCCATTCGGACAGGGGATACTGAAGCTTTCTTT. Translating it yields CAIRTGDTEAFF.

The count of this clone is one. V is TRBV29-1 and J is TRBJ1-2; 8 bases are a match to TRBD1. The ends lost 7 bases at V and 2 bases at J; junction bases unmatched: 9. Germline CDR1 and CDR2: SQVTM and ANQGSEA. The CDR3 has 14 amino acids. The CDR3 coding sequence is TGCAGCGCGATCTCAGGGGGCGCGAACTATGGCTACACCTTC. Protein: CSAISGGANYGYTF.

The chain carries TRBV5-5 and TRBJ2-7; 7 nucleotides align to TRBD2. This CDR3 has 15 residues. The ends lost 5 bases at V and 3 bases at J; junction bases unmatched: 11. Per germline, CDR1 SGHKS and CDR2 YYEKEE (reference sequence). The CDR3 sequence: CASSYSPGGNYEQYF. In nucleotides, the CDR3 is TGTGCCAGCAGTTACTCACCGGGAGGAAACTACGAGCAGTACTTC.

V is TRBV6-1 and J is TRBJ2-7; 7 nucleotides agree with TRBD1. V lost 6 bases, J lost 0 bases, and 5 bases stayed unmatched. This CDR3 spans 14 amino acids. Germline CDR1 reads MNHNS; CDR2 reads SASEGT. CDR3 sequence: CASRIRDSSYEQYF. CDR3 nucleotides: TGTGCCAGCAGAATTAGGGACAGCTCCTACGAGCAGTACTTC.

This chain uses TRBV7-8 with TRBJ2-3, with TRBD2 identical over 8 bases. The CDR3 has 16 residues. Trimming removed 1 base from V and 7 bases from J; junction bases left unmatched: 10. Germline CDR1 reads SGHVS; CDR2 reads FQNEAQ. The CDR3 reads CASSLEQRGYPHTQYF. The CDR3 DNA reads TGTGCCAGCAGCTTAGAACAGCGGGGGTATCCCCATACGCAGTATTTT.

This clone was counted a single time. The J gene is TRBJ2-3, the V gene TRBV4-1; D is possibly TRBD2 (5 bases). The germline V gene has CDR1 MGHRA and CDR2 YSYEKL. Trimming pared 3 bases from V and 0 bases from J, leaving 10 bases between. The CDR3 spans 15 residues. CDR3 DNA sequence: TGCGCCAGCAGCCAGAGGGCGGGTAGCACAGATACGCAGTATTTT. It yields the protein CASSQRAGSTDTQYF.